A single sample is the source of the 6 T cell receptor beta chains below, sequenced in a study of shared clonotypes between healthy human individuals. Naive CD8 isolation took CD45RO-negative cells positively selected for CCR7 and excluded terminally differentiated effector memory CD45RA+ cells. Using immunoSEQ multiplex PCR, the repertoire was profiled, and TCRdb retains in-frame clones only, with some absent. The sample consists of millions of clones, about 92% of them appearing once. Sequenced input: naive CD8+ T cells from PBMCs. The source is a man aged 18 to 30 in good health. Some clones in this sample may be carry-over from other donors' samples.

With regard to this clone: The same CDR3 is also encoded by other DNA sequences in this sample. V usage is TRBV27 and J usage is TRBJ2-7; 11 bases line up with TRBD1. The CDR3 consists of 14 residues. The V gene end was trimmed by 3 bases and the J gene end by 5 bases; junction bases not matched to a gene: 3. The germline V gene has CDR1 MNHEY and CDR2 SMNVEV (reference sequence). The CDR3 loop reads CASSFGTGGNEQYF. CDR3 coding DNA: TGTGCCAGCAGTTTCGGGACAGGGGGGAACGAGCAGTACTTC.

This rearrangement joins TRBV10-2 to TRBJ2-7, with D perhaps given as TRBD1 or TRBD2 (5 bases each). With 10 bases removed from V and 9 bases from J, the gap between germline ends came to 16 bases. The length of the CDR3 is 11 residues. Germline V gene sequence: CDR1 WSHSY, CDR2 SAAADI. The CDR3: CATGTGGMQYF. In DNA form, the CDR3 reads TGCGCCACCGGGACGGGCGGAATGCAGTACTTC.

For this clone: Sequence at one end of the junction differs from germline and may be a read error. This chain connects TRBV19 to TRBJ1-1, with TRBD1 as a possible D gene (5 bases). The germline V gene has CDR1 LNHDA and CDR2 SQIVND (reference sequence). The CDR3 is 18 amino acids. CDR3 sequence: CASSIGGRAGPTHTEAFF. In DNA form, the CDR3 reads TGTGCCAGTAGTATAGGGGGCCGGGCAGGACCAACCCACACAGAAGCTTTCTTT. The full variable domain, rest sourced from reference TRBV19 and TRBJ1-1, is DGGITQSPKYLFRKEGQNVTLSCEQNLNHDAMYWYRQDPGQGLRLIYYSQIVNDFQKGDIAEGYSVSREKKESFPLTVTSAQKNPTAFYLCASSIGGRAGPTHTEAFFGQGTRLTVV.

As regards this clone: The sample carries other DNA sequences with the same CDR3. This rearrangement joins TRBV7-2 to TRBJ2-3; no clear D. The V end lost 1 base, the J end lost 1 base, and 6 bases lay between the germline ends. Germline values: CDR1 SGHTA, CDR2 FQGNSA. The CDR3 extends over 14 amino acids. This CDR3 reads CASSLGLGTDTQYF. CDR3 nucleotides: TGTGCCAGCAGCTTAGGTTTGGGCACAGATACGCAGTATTTT.

The chain has TRBV29-1 and TRBJ2-1; 7 nucleotides agree with TRBD2. Germline V lookup: CDR1 SQVTM, CDR2 ANQGSEA. CDR3 length: 11 amino acids. Trimming removed 6 bases from V and 9 bases from J; junction bases left unmatched: 5. CDR3 coding DNA: TGCAGCGTCCCGGGACTACTTGAGCAGTTCTTC. It specifies CSVPGLLEQFF.

J is TRBJ2-7 and V is TRBV23-1; tentative D call: TRBD1 (5 bases). TRBV23-1 is identified as an open reading frame with a role that is uncertain. The CDR3 loop spans 12 amino acids. Trimming removed 4 bases at V and 7 bases at J, with 11 bases between. Written as DNA, the CDR3 is TGCGCCAGCAGTCGGGGCATATGGGAGCAGTACTTC. It translates to CASSRGIWEQYF.